This TCR beta chain comes out of a study of T cell responses to AZD1222 COVID-19 vaccine. About this clone itself: The antigen is undetermined.

This table comes from immunoSEQ multiplex PCR, and its TCRdb copy is limited to in-frame clones, with some not included. The table records more than 140,000 clones, approximately 88% of them present only once. Trimming removed 2 bases from V and 7 bases from J, with 5 bases in between. There are 12 residues in the CDR3. Germline CDR1 is MNHEY and CDR2 is SMNVEV (reference sequence). Study results and caveats: Spike-specific TCR depth and breadth grew after two AZD1222 doses. Baseline serostatus was positive in only five to seven AZD1222 recipients. Donors in the cohort were predominantly white British and more often female, and clonal diversity was possibly underestimated.

This TCR was recovered from an adult in good health. Sequencing was performed on peripheral blood, taken on day 0 of AZD1222 vaccination. V usage is TRBV27 and J usage is TRBJ2-2; D is unresolved. The CDR3 protein is CASSLSFGELFF. The CDR3 DNA sequence: TGTGCCAGCAGTTTAAGTTTCGGGGAGCTGTTTTTT.